This record covers a single TCR beta chain. What antigen it recognizes has not been identified. No much larger clone is present one base from it, and per-base qualities are unavailable. The sample comes from a study of shared clonotypes between healthy human individuals (dated by TCRdb to 2018 to 2021). In the study overall: Three men and a couple of women, aged 18 to 49 years, made up the cohort. Each donor's leukapheresis produced roughly between roughly 0.94 and 9.5 billion PBMCs. The study deeply sequenced blood TCR repertoires of about 5 healthy adults to estimate repertoire size and the extent of clonotype sharing between individuals. To increase sequencing depth and limit assay-specific biases, TCR repertoire library preparation and sequencing were carried out by different laboratories using diverse techniques. For each donor, three plates each were used for CD4 naive and CD4 memory, two plates were used for CD8 naive, and one plate was used for CD8 memory.

Using the deep immunoSEQ assay, multiplex PCR amplified TCR CDR3 regions from genomic DNA. Extracted genomic DNA from each cell subset was distributed evenly across all wells of several immunoSEQ 96-well plates, and each plate was treated as a replicate. For sorted subsets, approximately 0.2 ug of genomic DNA, equivalent to roughly 30,000 T cell genomes, went into each replicate PCR. Purified libraries were quantified with a Qubit 3.0 fluorometer, sized on a Bioanalyzer 2100, and re-quantified with the KAPA Library Quantification kit. A separate single-read 150-cycle Illumina NextSeq 550 flow cell was used to sequence each immunoSEQ 96-well plate. In the source study's methods: The immunoSEQ output contained only junctional sequences without quality scores, so filtering could not match that applied to full-length reads. Sequences were annotated with PyIR, a Python wrapper for IgBLAST v1.9, using IMGT germline references to assign V/J genes and CDR3. Any read was removed if the V/J assignment was weak (E-value above 1e-6), the CDR3 was missing, or the read contained stop codons, out-of-frame junctions, or ambiguous translated residues. V3J clonotypes were defined as sequences sharing an identical inferred V gene, J gene, and CDR3 amino acid sequence. To compute the percentage overlap between repertoires, the number of shared unique clonotypes was divided by the size of the smaller repertoire. Repertoire richness was assessed with RTK rarefaction, the Chao1 estimator, and Recon v2.1 estimates of unobserved clonotypes. Generation probabilities were computed with OLGA for all TCRbeta clonotypes obtained by the gDNA method from several donors. Not all clones reach the TCRdb copy of this immuneACCESS table, which keeps in-frame sequences only. Checked studies attribute under half of the gap to unresolved V genes and leave the rest unexplained. V and J calls and clone size are given by that table; D and trimming were obtained from the DNA. This sample comprises about 1.4 million clones, approximately 97% of them detected only once. The ten largest make up 1.2% of the sample.

The donors were healthy, HIV-negative adults who had no recently reported acute infections or vaccinations. Only Caucasian adults living in Nashville, Tennessee, USA were represented among the donors. Magnetic negative selection was used to enrich CD4+ T cells, after which naive cells were positively selected on CD45RA and the negative fraction became the memory subset. After blood collection by leukapheresis, PBMCs were isolated using Ficoll-Histopaque density gradient centrifugation and then cryopreserved in the vapor phase of liquid nitrogen. Purity and quantity of every magnetically sorted T cell population were checked by analytical flow cytometry. Each sorted fraction had its genomic DNA isolated and then quantified by UV absorbance on a Nanodrop 2000c. The CDR3 numbers 13 residues from cysteine through phenylalanine. Only the CDR3 region is kept as DNA, spanning 39 bases read in frame from base 1. Trimmed from V: 8 bases; trimmed from J: 4 bases; junction bases lacking a gene match: 7. According to the germline V gene, CDR1 reads SNHLY and CDR2 reads FYNNEI.

Paper-wide results and their limitations: Compared with non-shared clonotypes, clonotypes shared by all four sorted-subset donors had higher generation probabilities. Sharing across a few donors was observed for about 5% of naive CD4, under 4% of naive CD8, roughly 2.3% of memory CD4, and about 0.39% of memory CD8 clonotypes. Sampling was restricted to blood, and TCR repertoires in tissue are likely to differ from TCR repertoires in blood. Incomplete sequencing was indicated by rarefaction of sorted-subset datasets, despite the large sequencing depth. Larger estimated clonotype richness was generally found for naive subsets than for memory subsets. Pairwise subsampling indicated that sequencing depth was expected to affect the degree of clonotype sharing among donors. The genetic and exposure-history diversity represented was limited by the small number of donors.

The receptor chain draws on TRBV2 and TRBJ2-7; a stretch of 8 junction bases matches TRBD2. The receptor was isolated from a young man in good health. The sample comprised naive CD4+ T cells sorted from blood. This specimen's cell subset or site label, interpreted: CD45RA+ positively selected. The DNA sequence follows: TGTGCCAGCCAGGAGCGGGAGTATTACGAGCAGTACTTC. The resulting protein is CASQEREYYEQYF. The variable domain in full, with residues beyond the CDR3 obtained from the reference TRBV2 and TRBJ2-7 genes, is EPEVTQTPSHQVTQMGQEVILRCVPISNHLYFYWYRQILGQKVEFLVSFYNNEISEKSEIFDDQFSVERPDGSNFTLKIRSTKLEDSAMYFCASQEREYYEQYFGPGTRLTVT.